This T cell receptor beta chain was identified during a study of blood T cells in healthy people across ages. Germline CDR1 is MGHRA and CDR2 is YSYEKL. Trimming pared 2 bases from V and 0 bases from J, leaving 8 bases between. The CDR3 is made up of 15 amino acids. This clonotype was observed a few times. Antigen unknown. Overall study results and limits: Aged donors had fewer naive CD4+ cells and lower diversity than long-lived donors. Any conclusive comparison of naive versus antigen-experienced cells was prevented by using unsorted PBMCs.

Primers used in a second PCR of roughly 7 to 11 cycles were a sample-barcoded 5' primer and a J-beta primer mix. The template-switch adaptor was a 5' adaptor with 12 random nucleotides. It tagged each cDNA molecule. TCRdb ran MiXCR on the 5' RACE reads and lists one entry per CDR3 protein. Of approximately 1.5 million distinct CDR3 sequences in the sample, roughly a third were seen once. Researchers collected ten milliliters of peripheral blood from every single donor. This chain joins TRBV4-1 and TRBJ1-5; D gene unclear. What was sequenced was blood. The clonotype originates from a woman in her twenties or thirties in good health. CDR3 bases: TGCGCCAGCAGCCAACAGGAGCGTAGCAATCAGCCCCAGCATTTT. Protein product: CASSQQERSNQPQHF.